Described below is a single T cell receptor (beta chain) sequence and its context. The CDR3 spans 15 residues. Germline values: CDR1 ENHRY, CDR2 SYGVKD. V was pared by 2 bases and J by 5 bases, with 15 bases between. This sample was taken from a study of early T cells in non-severe SARS-CoV-2 infection. In the library, individual cDNA molecules carried attached unique molecular identifiers. TCRdb ran MiXCR on the 5' RACE reads and lists one entry per CDR3 protein. Of about 80,000 distinct CDR3 sequences listed, about 17% are singletons. The origin of this receptor is an adult who was a healthcare worker with PCR-confirmed SARS-CoV-2 infection or an uninfected control (not recorded which). This chain links TRBV10-3 with TRBJ2-5; D not resolved. The sequenced sample consisted of whole blood. The CDR3 reads CAISEGYPPGETQYF. Here the CDR3 DNA reads TGTGCCATCAGTGAGGGGTATCCGCCCGGGGAGACCCAGTACTTC.